Each of the 21 T cell receptor beta chains below was sequenced from the same sample in a study of T cells after posttransplantation cyclophosphamide. Using immunoSEQ multiplex PCR, the repertoire was profiled, and TCRdb retains in-frame clones only, with some absent. The sample has about 21,000 clones; roughly 90% are singletons. Treatment was busulfan-fludarabine conditioning, a marrow graft, and cyclophosphamide on days +3 and +4. The sample was PBMCs, taken after allogeneic stem cell transplant with posttransplant cyclophosphamide. The source is a female patient aged 40-49 years who received an allogeneic stem cell transplant from a related donor, was CMV-positive, and had no GVHD. The T cells may come from the graft donor.

This chain uses TRBV20-1 with TRBJ2-3; D not resolved. Germline V gene lookup returns CDR1 DFQATT and CDR2 SNEGSKA (reference sequence). V was trimmed by 5 bases and J by 2 bases, leaving 5 bases between them. The CDR3 loop spans 11 amino acids. The CDR3 protein is CSAAVTDTQYF. CDR3 coding DNA: TGCAGTGCTGCGGTCACAGATACGCAGTATTTT.

The chain joins TRBV18 to TRBJ2-1, with 7 positions matching TRBD2. CDR3 length: 12 residues. Trimming at V came to 5 bases and at J to 15 bases, leaving 10 bases not matched to a gene. Germline assignment: CDR1 KGHSH and CDR2 LQKENI. The CDR3 here is CASSNGVAGVFF. CDR3 in DNA: TGTGCCAGCTCAAACGGGGTGGCGGGAGTGTTCTTC.

The chain recombines TRBV5-1 with TRBJ2-1; 9 positions agree with TRBD1. Trimming removed 4 bases from V and 10 bases from J; junction bases left unmatched: 12. CDR1 SGHRS and CDR2 YFSETQ come from the germline V gene. CDR3 size: 15 residues. The CDR3 is CASSLNRDRVTEQFF. The CDR3 DNA reads as TGCGCCAGCAGCCTGAACCGGGACAGGGTCACCGAGCAGTTCTTC.

A remark on this clone: Other DNA sequences in this specimen translate into the identical CDR3. This chain uses TRBV5-1 with TRBJ1-2; D gene ambiguous. This CDR3 has 15 amino acids. Germline V CDR1 and CDR2: SGHRS, YFSETQ. The V end was cut by 3 bases, the J end by 8 bases, with 20 bases between. The CDR3 loop is CASSSEGGFPDGYTF. CDR3 DNA sequence: TGCGCCAGCAGCTCCGAGGGAGGGTTTCCAGACGGCTACACCTTC.

The CDR3 bases are TGTGCCAGCAGCGTAGGCGGGGTCTCTGGGGCCAACGTCCTGACTTTC. As protein: CASSVGGVSGANVLTF. This sequence joins TRBV9 and TRBJ2-6, with D possibly matching TRBD2 (6 bases). V dropped 0 bases and J dropped 0 bases, with 7 bases sitting between them. The CDR3 totals 16 residues. Germline V gene data show CDR1 as SGDLS and CDR2 as YYNGEE.

This clone was picked up a small number of times. V usage is TRBV4-3 and J usage is TRBJ2-3; TRBD1 might be the D (7 bases). CDR3 length: 17 residues. Germline V lookup: CDR1 LGHNA, CDR2 YSLEER. Trimming shortened V by 2 bases and J by 2 bases, and 17 bases separated the two germline ends. CDR3 coding DNA: TGCGCCAGCAGCCAAACGCGGGACAGACGATCCACAGATACGCAGTATTTT. This sequence encodes CASSQTRDRRSTDTQYF.

The chain joins TRBV9 to TRBJ2-7; the D is unclear. This CDR3 comprises 12 residues. Germline lookup yields CDR1 SGDLS and CDR2 YYNGEE. V was pared by 0 bases and J by 4 bases, with 5 bases between. Here the CDR3 DNA reads TGTGCCAGCAGCGTAGACGGTTACGAGCAGTACTTC. It translates to CASSVDGYEQYF.

This chain connects TRBV5-1 to TRBJ2-1, with TRBD2 matching over 8 bases. The germline CDR1 and CDR2 sequences are SGHRS and YFSETQ. This CDR3 contains 17 residues. Losses at the gene ends were 3 bases for V and 3 bases for J; bases not matched to a gene: 11. The CDR3 loop reads CASSSTRSGTSYNEQFF. CDR3 DNA: TGCGCCAGCAGCTCGACAAGATCCGGGACTAGCTACAATGAGCAGTTCTTC.

DNA of the CDR3: TGCAGCGTTGAGGGGCGGGAGCTTTCCTACAATGAGCAGTTCTTC. Protein sequence: CSVEGRELSYNEQFF. The chain is built from TRBV29-1 and TRBJ2-1; TRBD2 matches at 7 bases. The CDR3 runs to 15 residues. Germline V lookup: CDR1 SQVTM, CDR2 ANQGSEA. The ends lost 3 bases at V and 1 base at J; junction bases unmatched: 6.

There are a few counts of this clone. The chain is built from TRBV27 and TRBJ1-3; D remains unclear. The ends were cut back, 8 bases at V and 7 bases at J, with 12 bases in the middle. The CDR3 consists of 12 residues. The V gene's germline CDR1 is MNHEY and CDR2 SMNVEV (reference sequence). The CDR3 DNA follows: TGTGCCAGCCCTGGCTCGAGGAACACCATATATTTT. Its protein is CASPGSRNTIYF.

V is TRBV18 and J is TRBJ2-7; D might be TRBD2 (5 bases). Germline V gene lookup returns CDR1 KGHSH and CDR2 LQKENI. This CDR3 has 12 amino acids. The V and J ends lost 4 bases and 2 bases respectively, with 6 bases between them. For the CDR3, the DNA is TGTGCCAGCTCACTCGGGGCCTACGAGCAGTACTTC. It specifies CASSLGAYEQYF.

The chain is built from TRBV6-6 and TRBJ2-5; tentatively, D is TRBD1 (5 bases). This CDR3 has 16 residues. Deletions cut 3 bases from V and 3 bases from J, with 17 bases between. Germline V gives CDR1 MNHNY, CDR2 SVGAGI (reference sequence). The CDR3 spells CASSYGQAGWKETQYF. In DNA form, the CDR3 reads TGTGCCAGCAGTTATGGTCAAGCAGGGTGGAAAGAGACCCAGTACTTC.

This clone appeared a single time. The rearrangement links TRBV7-8 to TRBJ2-1, with 13 bases aligning to TRBD2. With V trimmed by 2 bases and J by 5 bases, 3 bases remained unmatched. Germline-derived CDR1 and CDR2 are SGHVS and FQNEAQ. The CDR3 totals 16 residues. The CDR3 reads CASSLLTSGRDNEQFF. CDR3 sequence (DNA): TGTGCCAGCAGCTTACTCACTAGCGGGAGGGACAATGAGCAGTTCTTC.

The chain combines TRBV19 with TRBJ2-1, with TRBD2 matching 7 bases. This CDR3 spans 17 amino acids. V lost 1 base to trimming and J lost 2 bases; unmatched junction nucleotides: 8. Germline V gene sequence: CDR1 LNHDA, CDR2 SQIVND (reference sequence). The CDR3 sequence is CASSIGGQGGTYNEQFF. CDR3 DNA: TGTGCCAGTAGTATAGGGGGCCAGGGAGGGACCTACAATGAGCAGTTCTTC.

This clone appeared once. V gene TRBV28 combines with J gene TRBJ2-1; D possibly corresponds to TRBD2 (5 bases). The CDR3 contains 11 residues. Germline CDR1 reads MDHEN; CDR2 reads SYDVKM. The V and J ends lost 6 bases and 5 bases respectively, with 5 bases between them. The DNA of the CDR3 is TGTGCCAGCAGGGGAGACAATGAGCAGTTCTTC. The encoded protein is CASRGDNEQFF.

The chain is built from TRBV11-3 and TRBJ2-1; 10 nucleotides agree with TRBD1. Germline-derived CDR1 and CDR2 are SGHNT and YENEEA. The CDR3 length is 16 residues. The junction had 10 bases not matched to a gene; V was cut back by 5 bases and J by 6 bases. This CDR3 is CASSPWGTGEGNEQFF. DNA for the CDR3: TGTGCCAGCAGCCCCTGGGGGACAGGGGAGGGCAATGAGCAGTTCTTC.

The chain recombines TRBV30 with TRBJ2-7, with no clear D. This CDR3 spans 14 amino acids. V was cut by 0 bases and J by 0 bases, with 9 bases left in between. Germline CDR1 reads GTSNPN; CDR2 reads SVGIG (reference sequence). The CDR3 region has the DNA TGTGCCTGGAGTGTTAGCATATACTCCTACGAGCAGTACTTC. Its translation is CAWSVSIYSYEQYF. The complete variable domain, with remaining parts taken from reference TRBV30 and TRBJ2-7, reads SQTIHQWPATLVQPVGSPLSLECTVEGTSNPNLYWYRQAAGRGLQLLFYSVGIGQISSEVPQNLSASRPQDRQFILSSKKLLLSDSGFYLCAWSVSIYSYEQYFGPGTRLTVT.

The V and J genes are TRBV5-6 and TRBJ2-2, with TRBD2 identical over 11 bases. The CDR3 runs to 16 residues. CDR1 and CDR2 from the germline V gene are SGHDT and YYEEEE. Trimming removed 4 bases from V and 1 base from J; junction bases left unmatched: 3. CDR3: CASSKGTSGNTGELFF. The DNA for the CDR3 is TGTGCCAGCAGCAAGGGGACTAGCGGGAACACCGGGGAGCTGTTTTTT.

This chain links TRBV7-2 with TRBJ2-5, with TRBD1 as a possible D gene (6 bases). Trimming pared 2 bases from V and 5 bases from J, leaving 9 bases between. CDR1 SGHTA and CDR2 FQGNSA come from the germline V gene. This CDR3 region has 13 residues. The CDR3 nucleotides are TGTGCCAGCAGCTTACAGGGGTTGGAGACCCAGTACTTC. This encodes CASSLQGLETQYF.

The V gene is TRBV7-9, the J gene TRBJ2-3; the D gene is possibly TRBD1 (5 bases). The CDR3 has 15 amino acids. V lost 3 bases to trimming and J lost 2 bases, with 12 bases between them. Germline CDR1 SEHNR, CDR2 FQNEAQ (reference sequence). The chain's CDR3 is CASSFDRTFTDTQYF. In DNA, the CDR3 is TGTGCCAGCAGCTTCGACAGAACTTTCACAGATACGCAGTATTTT.

As DNA, the CDR3 is TGTGCCAGTAGTCAGATCGGAGGGACCCTCTATGGCTACACCTTC. The encoded protein is CASSQIGGTLYGYTF. The V and J genes are TRBV19 and TRBJ1-2; tentative D call: TRBD1 (5 bases). This CDR3 is built from 15 residues. Deletions cut 5 bases from V and 4 bases from J, with 17 bases between. CDR1 and CDR2 (germline): LNHDA, SQIVND (reference sequence).